One and the same sample provided the 11 T cell receptor beta chains below, sequenced in a study of OX40 agonist ivuxolimab in advanced cancers. TCRdb's table, derived via immunoSEQ multiplex PCR, lists solely in-frame clones and lacks some. The profile covers nearly 85,000 clones, with 65% to 90% appearing a single time and roughly 2.1% taken by the ten largest. Here the sequenced sample was CD4+ or CD8+ T cells sorted from blood, taken in a trial of the OX40 agonist ivuxolimab. The receptors here all came from an adult with an advanced solid tumor such as melanoma, head and neck, liver or kidney cancer.

This rearrangement joins TRBV19 to TRBJ1-5; D unresolved. The CDR3 spans 15 residues. Looked up from germline, CDR1 is LNHDA and CDR2 is SQIVND (reference sequence). V was pared by 5 bases and J by 7 bases, with 18 bases between. The CDR3: CASSGIAGSKQPQHF. The CDR3 bases are TGTGCCAGTAGTGGAATTGCGGGGTCAAAACAGCCCCAGCATTTT.

The chain has TRBV19 and TRBJ1-4, with D perhaps TRBD1 (6 bases). Trimming removed 6 bases at V and 11 bases at J, with 25 bases between. The CDR3 consists of 16 residues. Germline V gene data show CDR1 as LNHDA and CDR2 as SQIVND (reference sequence). This chain's CDR3 is CASSTGTGQYRGKLFF. The CDR3 DNA reads as TGTGCCAGTAGCACCGGGACTGGACAATATAGGGGGAAACTGTTTTTT.

The rearrangement links TRBV19 to TRBJ2-3; possibly TRBD1 or TRBD2 for D (6 bases each). Trimming left V 2 bases short and J 5 bases short, with 14 bases between. The CDR3 covers 15 residues. Germline CDR1 LNHDA, CDR2 SQIVND (reference sequence). CDR3 in DNA: TGTGCCAGTAGTATAAAGGGGGGCCTCGGAGATACGCAGTATTTT. Amino acid sequence: CASSIKGGLGDTQYF. The whole variable domain, filled in from reference TRBV19 and TRBJ2-3, reads DGGITQSPKYLFRKEGQNVTLSCEQNLNHDAMYWYRQDPGQGLRLIYYSQIVNDFQKGDIAEGYSVSREKKESFPLTVTSAQKNPTAFYLCASSIKGGLGDTQYFGPGTRLTVL.

This clone was recorded only once. The V and J genes are TRBV28 and TRBJ1-5; 9 nucleotides agree with TRBD1. The CDR3 contains 14 residues. Germline V CDR1 and CDR2: MDHEN, SYDVKM. The V segment lost 6 bases and the J segment 7 bases; nucleotides outside the gene matches: 7. This CDR3 is CASRTGGDVQPQHF. The CDR3 DNA reads as TGTGCCAGCAGAACAGGGGGCGACGTCCAGCCCCAGCATTTT.

This chain joins TRBV5-6 and TRBJ2-5; no definite D call. V lost 0 bases and J lost 2, with 5 bases in between. The CDR3 loop spans 13 amino acids. CDR1 SGHDT and CDR2 YYEEEE come from the germline V gene. The DNA for the CDR3 is TGTGCCAGCAGCTTGGTGGCTCAAGAGACCCAGTACTTC. This gives the protein CASSLVAQETQYF. The variable domain in full, with the rest retrieved from reference TRBV5-6 and TRBJ2-5, is DAGVTQSPTHLIKTRGQQVTLRCSPKSGHDTVSWYQQALGQGPQFIFQYYEEEERQRGNFPDRFSGHQFPNYSSELNVNALLLGDSALYLCASSLVAQETQYFGPGTRLLVL.

This chain uses TRBV5-1 with TRBJ2-5; 10 nucleotides align to TRBD1. The germline V gene encodes CDR1 SGHRS and CDR2 YFSETQ. This CDR3 region has 14 residues. V lost 4 bases and J lost 5; bases outside the gene matches: 5. CDR3 nucleotides: TGCGCCAGCAGCCGACAGGGGGCCCGGGAGACCCAGTACTTC. Translating it yields CASSRQGARETQYF.

The rearrangement joins TRBV7-3 to TRBJ2-5; D gene unclear. Germline lookup yields CDR1 SGHTA and CDR2 FQGTGA. Trimming removed 0 bases at V and 4 bases at J, with 0 bases between. The CDR3 extends over 11 amino acids. CDR3 coding DNA: TGTGCCAGCAGCTTAACAGAGACCCAGTACTTC. It encodes CASSLTETQYF.

J is TRBJ2-1 and V is TRBV5-4, with 10 bases that match TRBD2. J was trimmed by 0 bases and V by 1 base; bases with no gene match: 7. Germline V gene sequence: CDR1 SGHNT, CDR2 YYREEE (reference sequence). This CDR3 region has 18 residues. Here the CDR3 reads CASSLSSGGWSSYNEQFF. The CDR3 DNA reads as TGTGCCAGCAGCTTGAGTAGCGGGGGGTGGAGCTCCTACAATGAGCAGTTCTTC. The full variable domain, rest sourced from reference TRBV5-4 and TRBJ2-1, is ETGVTQSPTHLIKTRGQQVTLRCSSQSGHNTVSWYQQALGQGPQFIFQYYREEENGRGNFPPRFSGLQFPNYSSELNVNALELDDSALYLCASSLSSGGWSSYNEQFFGPGTRLTVL.

The rearrangement joins TRBV27 to TRBJ2-1, with TRBD1 matching over 11 bases. With V trimmed by 6 bases and J by 2 bases, 21 bases remained unmatched. CDR1 is MNHEY, CDR2 SMNVEV, per germline (reference sequence). The CDR3 has 21 amino acids. Here the CDR3 DNA reads TGTGCCAGCAGCCTTAAGGCCAGGGACAGGGGGTGGGACGGACCCTACAATGAGCAGTTCTTC. Encoded protein: CASSLKARDRGWDGPYNEQFF.

The genes are TRBV7-2 and TRBJ2-7; 7 bases fit TRBD1. The germline V gene encodes CDR1 SGHTA and CDR2 FQGNSA. The CDR3 covers 13 residues. With V trimmed by 5 bases and J by 5 bases, 6 bases remained unmatched. The CDR3 DNA reads as TGTGCCAGCAGCCTCCTAGGGGGCCACGAGCAGTACTTC. This codes for CASSLLGGHEQYF.

This clone was detected once. The junction differs from germline at one of its ends, possibly a read error. The V and J genes are TRBV19 and TRBJ2-5; no firm D call. Germline V gene sequence: CDR1 LNHDA, CDR2 SQIVND (reference sequence). The CDR3 is 12 residues long. CDR3 sequence: CASSMDQGTQYF. Here the CDR3 DNA reads TGTGCCAGTAGTATGGATCAAGGGACCCAGTACTTC.